This T cell receptor beta chain was observed in a study of blood T cell repertoires in COVID-19. For the study at large: Samples representing acute and convalescent COVID-19 were sourced from the United States, Italy and Spain. Sources were T cells, B-cell-depleted T cells, or PBMCs; the material itself was cDNA or gDNA.

In the original processing: Estimation of nucleated cell counts relied on the amplification of reference gene primers. Using immunoSEQ multiplex PCR, the repertoire was profiled, and TCRdb retains in-frame clones only, with some absent. The V and J calls and clone size are taken from that table; D and trimming were inferred from the DNA. This sample has about 220,000 clones; 84% occur once, and the top ten carry 20%. The germline CDR1 and CDR2 sequences are MDHEN and SYDVKM. This CDR3 comprises 14 residues. The ends were cut back, 5 bases at V and 2 bases at J, with 13 bases in the middle. This chain links TRBV28 with TRBJ2-7; D may be TRBD1 (5 bases). The specimen was peripheral blood. This clonotype originated in a man aged 25-45 years with active or convalescent COVID-19. The CDR3 protein is CASSRQTVPYEQYF. Written as DNA, the CDR3 is TGTGCCAGCAGTCGACAGACTGTCCCCTACGAGCAGTACTTC.